This record looks at one TCR beta chain sequence and its context. Here immunoSEQ multiplex PCR was the method, and the copy in TCRdb shows in-frame clones only, minus some. This table has 130,000 to 150,000 clones, around 80% appearing once. Germline CDR1 SGHTA, CDR2 FQGNSA. The CDR3 covers 14 residues. V was clipped by 3 bases and J by 3 bases, with 10 bases between them. These data are taken from a study of blood T cell repertoires in COVID-19. About the research overall: Sources were T cells, B-cell-depleted T cells, or PBMCs; the material itself was cDNA or gDNA.

The rearrangement links TRBV7-2 to TRBJ2-3; D possibly corresponds to TRBD1 (6 bases). The specimen sequenced was peripheral blood. The receptor was derived from a man aged 55-75 years with active or convalescent COVID-19. The CDR3 nucleotides are TGTGCCAGCAGCTTTGGTCAGGGGACAGATACGCAGTATTTT. It encodes CASSFGQGTDTQYF.